Listed below are T cell receptor beta chains from one sample, sequenced in a study of blood T cell repertoires in COVID-19. The repertoire was sequenced with immunoSEQ multiplex PCR; TCRdb's copy has only in-frame clones and lacks some. This sample yields about 90,000 clones, of which about 89% are seen a single time; 1.8% belongs to the top ten. Sequencing was done on a sample of peripheral blood. The receptors stem from a human donor with active COVID-19. The donor label of this sample is uncertain. Both conserved end residues are part of each CDR3. The order of the fields is J gene, V gene, D gene, clone size, CDR3 DNA, CDR3 protein. The D gene is left open where the match is weak. Expanded clones get a size class; other rows say once, few or many, or leave the size out.

j_gene: TRBJ2-1; v_gene: TRBV6-5; d_gene: TRBD2; abundance: once; CDR3nt: TGTGCCAGCAGTTACTCAAGCGGGGGGCACTACAATGAGCAGTTCTTC; CDR3aa: CASSYSSGGHYNEQFF
j_gene: TRBJ1-5; v_gene: TRBV27; d_gene: TRBD1; abundance: NA; CDR3nt: TGTGCCAGCAGAGGGCGGGACAGGGTCTTGGATAGCAATCAGCCCCAGCATTTT; CDR3aa: CASRGRDRVLDSNQPQHF
j_gene: TRBJ2-1; v_gene: TRBV6-5; d_gene: TRBD2; abundance: NA; CDR3nt: TGTGCCAGCAGTTATGGACTAGCGGGGGGCCATCAGTTCTTC; CDR3aa: CASSYGLAGGHQFF
j_gene: TRBJ2-1; v_gene: TRBV10-2; d_gene: NA; abundance: NA; CDR3nt: TGCGCCAGCAGTGTGGCAGGGGAGCAGTTCTTC; CDR3aa: CASSVAGEQFF
j_gene: TRBJ1-1; v_gene: TRBV24-1; d_gene: NA; abundance: NA; CDR3nt: TGTGCCACCCGGGATGAGGGTGAAGCTTTCTTT; CDR3aa: CATRDEGEAFF
j_gene: TRBJ2-7; v_gene: TRBV4-2; d_gene: NA; abundance: NA; CDR3nt: TGTGCCAGCAGCCACAGGGGTACCTACGAGCAGTACTTC; CDR3aa: CASSHRGTYEQYF
j_gene: TRBJ1-4; v_gene: TRBV12-3/TRBV12-4; d_gene: NA; abundance: NA; CDR3nt: TGTGCCAGCAGGGCCCCAGCTAATGAAAAACTGTTTTTT; CDR3aa: CASRAPANEKLFF
j_gene: TRBJ2-3; v_gene: TRBV5-1; d_gene: TRBD2; abundance: NA; CDR3nt: TGCGCCAGCAGATTTGGTGCGGGGGGCACAGATACGCAGTATTTT; CDR3aa: CASRFGAGGTDTQYF
j_gene: TRBJ2-1; v_gene: TRBV7-8; d_gene: TRBD1; abundance: once; CDR3nt: TGTGCCAGCAGATCAGGGGACAGTGGGCAGTTCTTC; CDR3aa: CASRSGDSGQFF
j_gene: TRBJ2-3; v_gene: TRBV5-4; d_gene: TRBD2; abundance: NA; CDR3nt: TGTGCCAGCAGCTTGGAGCGGGGGGCCTCCGATACGCAGTATTTT; CDR3aa: CASSLERGASDTQYF
j_gene: TRBJ1-4; v_gene: TRBV16; d_gene: TRBD1; abundance: NA; CDR3nt: TGTGCCAGCAGCCAGCCAGACAGGGACGGTAATGAAAAACTGTTTTTT; CDR3aa: CASSQPDRDGNEKLFF
j_gene: TRBJ2-2; v_gene: TRBV28; d_gene: NA; abundance: NA; CDR3nt: TGTGCCAGTAAATCGTGGGCAGGCACCGGGGAGCTGTTTTTT; CDR3aa: CASKSWAGTGELFF
j_gene: TRBJ2-2; v_gene: TRBV5-1; d_gene: NA; abundance: once; CDR3nt: TGCGCCAGCATGGCCCAGGGGAACACCGGGGAGCTGTTTTTT; CDR3aa: CASMAQGNTGELFF
j_gene: TRBJ2-1; v_gene: TRBV27; d_gene: TRBD2; abundance: NA; CDR3nt: TGTGCCAGCGGGGCCATTAGCGGGGCTTACTACAATGAGCAGTTCTTC; CDR3aa: CASGAISGAYYNEQFF
j_gene: TRBJ2-7; v_gene: TRBV11-2; d_gene: NA; abundance: NA; CDR3nt: TGTGCCAGCAGCTTAGGGTCTGGGGCATTCTACGAGCAGTACTTC; CDR3aa: CASSLGSGAFYEQYF
j_gene: TRBJ2-2; v_gene: TRBV7-6; d_gene: NA; abundance: NA; CDR3nt: TGTGCCAGCAGCTACCTTGGGGGCGCGGACACCGGGGAGCTGTTTTTT; CDR3aa: CASSYLGGADTGELFF
j_gene: TRBJ2-3; v_gene: TRBV11-3; d_gene: TRBD1; abundance: NA; CDR3nt: TGTGCCAGCAGCCCCCGGACAGGGGTTACAGATACGCAGTATTTT; CDR3aa: CASSPRTGVTDTQYF
j_gene: TRBJ2-7; v_gene: TRBV5-1; d_gene: NA; abundance: NA; CDR3nt: TGCGCCAGCAGCTTGGGAGGGGACTCCACCTACGAGCAGTACTTC; CDR3aa: CASSLGGDSTYEQYF
j_gene: TRBJ2-7; v_gene: TRBV4-1; d_gene: NA; abundance: NA; CDR3nt: TGCGCCAGCAGCCAAGATACGGACACCCCTCACCTTTACGAGCAGTACTTC; CDR3aa: CASSQDTDTPHLYEQYF
j_gene: TRBJ2-4; v_gene: TRBV7-2; d_gene: NA; abundance: few; CDR3nt: TGTGCCAGCAGCTCCACTTACAGGGACGACATTCAGTACTTC; CDR3aa: CASSSTYRDDIQYF
j_gene: TRBJ1-4; v_gene: TRBV6-1; d_gene: TRBD1; abundance: few; CDR3nt: TGTGCCAGCAGTGAAGTCTACCGGACAGGGGACAAAAAACTGTTTTTT; CDR3aa: CASSEVYRTGDKKLFF
j_gene: TRBJ2-5; v_gene: TRBV4-2; d_gene: NA; abundance: NA; CDR3nt: TGTGCCAGCAGCCAAGGTGTCGGGGGAGATCCTTCTACCACGGGGGAGACCCAGTACTTC; CDR3aa: CASSQGVGGDPSTTGETQYF
j_gene: TRBJ2-3; v_gene: TRBV3-1/TRBV3-2; d_gene: TRBD1; abundance: NA; CDR3nt: TGTGCCAGCAGCCTCGGGACAGGGAGCACAGATACGCAGTATTTT; CDR3aa: CASSLGTGSTDTQYF
j_gene: TRBJ2-7; v_gene: TRBV4-1; d_gene: TRBD1; abundance: once; CDR3nt: TGCGCCAGCAGCCAACCCGCATCCTCGACAGGGGAATATTACGAGCAGTACTTC; CDR3aa: CASSQPASSTGEYYEQYF